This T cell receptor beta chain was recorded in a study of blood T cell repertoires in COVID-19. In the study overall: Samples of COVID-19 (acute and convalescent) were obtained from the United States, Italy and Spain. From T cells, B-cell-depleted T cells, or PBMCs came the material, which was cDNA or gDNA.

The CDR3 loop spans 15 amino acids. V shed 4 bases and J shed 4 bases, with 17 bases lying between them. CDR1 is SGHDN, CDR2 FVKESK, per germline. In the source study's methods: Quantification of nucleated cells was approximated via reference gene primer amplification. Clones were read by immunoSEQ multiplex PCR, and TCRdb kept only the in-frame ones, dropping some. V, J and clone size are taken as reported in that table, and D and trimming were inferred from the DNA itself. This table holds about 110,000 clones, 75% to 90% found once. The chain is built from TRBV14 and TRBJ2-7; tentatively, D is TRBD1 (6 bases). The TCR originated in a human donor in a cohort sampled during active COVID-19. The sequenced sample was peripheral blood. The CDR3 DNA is TGTGCCAGCAGCCGTTCGACAGGCTTTCAGTACGAGCAGTACTTC. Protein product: CASSRSTGFQYEQYF.